This paragraph covers one TCR beta chain sequence. Its antigen is not known. The assay was immunoSEQ multiplex PCR, and TCRdb's table has in-frame clones only and misses some. The repertoire includes more than 55,000 clones, around 80% of them detected once, and about 3.7% sits in the top ten. Pooling was applied to second doses at about 4 or about 12 weeks. The data derive from a study of T cell responses to AZD1222 COVID-19 vaccine. Study findings and constraints: At baseline, seropositivity was found in only five or six AZD1222 recipients.

Germline V gene data show CDR1 as MNHEY and CDR2 as SVGAGI. Trimming took 8 bases from V and 5 from J; bases not matched to a gene: 3. There are 14 residues in the CDR3. The chain has TRBV6-5 and TRBJ1-6; 10 nucleotides line up with TRBD1. The sequenced sample was peripheral blood, obtained 28 days after the second AZD1222 dose. The TCR sequence derives from an adult who received the AZD1222 COVID-19 vaccine. CDR3 nucleotide sequence: TGTGCCAGCGGGACAGGGGATCATAATTCACCCCTCCACTTT. It translates to CASGTGDHNSPLHF.